Shown below are 16 T cell receptor beta chains from a single sample sequenced in a study of blood T cells in healthy people across ages. For the second PCR, which ran for about 6 to 12 cycles, a sample-barcoded 5' primer and a J-beta primer mix were used. Via MiXCR, TCRdb re-called the 5' RACE reads, giving one row per CDR3 protein. The repertoire holds about 970,000 distinct CDR3 sequences, about 53% seen once, with roughly a fifth in the top ten. The sequencing input was blood. These receptors were collected from a woman aged 60-70 years in good health.

The CDR3, as DNA: TGTGCCAGCAGCCACACCGTGGGCTCAATCCAGCCCCAGCATTTT. Translated: CASSHTVGSIQPQHF. The rearrangement joins TRBV7-9 to TRBJ1-5; D gene ambiguous. CDR3 length: 15 amino acids. The V end lost 5 bases, the J end lost 7 bases, and 18 bases lay between the germline ends. Germline loops: CDR1 SEHNR, CDR2 FQNEAQ (reference sequence).

There are a few counts of this clonotype. This chain links TRBV28 with TRBJ1-2, with TRBD1 matching over 9 bases. CDR3 length: 16 residues. After removal of 2 bases from V and 5 bases from J, the junction contained 9 bases not matched to a gene. Germline CDR1 and CDR2: MDHEN and SYDVKM. CDR3 nucleotide sequence: TGTGCCAGCAGTTTAGTTGGGACAGGGATGGATTATGGCTACACCTTC. Translation gives CASSLVGTGMDYGYTF.

The J gene is TRBJ1-2, the V gene TRBV20-1; 10 positions agree with TRBD1. The CDR3 has 14 residues. CDR1 is DFQATT and CDR2 is SNEGSKA in the germline V gene (reference sequence). The V and J ends lost 6 bases and 5 bases, in that order; junction bases with no gene match: 9. The CDR3 nucleotides read TGCAGTGCACAGACAGGGGGCGCATCGTATGGCTACACCTTC. It yields the protein CSAQTGGASYGYTF.

This chain connects TRBV24-1 to TRBJ2-1, with TRBD2 identical over 11 bases. CDR1 and CDR2 from the germline V gene are KGHDR and SFDVKD. The CDR3 has 15 amino acids. V dropped 2 bases and J dropped 4; count of bases not matched to a gene: 0. The CDR3 sequence: CATSDWTSGYNEQFF. Here the CDR3 DNA reads TGTGCCACCAGTGATTGGACTAGCGGGTACAATGAGCAGTTCTTC.

The chain couples TRBV28 to TRBJ1-4; D might be TRBD1 (6 bases). Germline V gene data show CDR1 as MDHEN and CDR2 as SYDVKM. The CDR3 has 14 amino acids. Trimming removed 6 bases at V and 3 bases at J, with 11 bases between. The CDR3 region has the DNA TGTGCCAGCAGCGAAGGGGGACCTAATGAAAAACTGTTTTTT. Encoded protein: CASSEGGPNEKLFF.

This clonotype was seen only a few times. This sequence joins TRBV7-9 and TRBJ2-1, with a weak D call TRBD2 (6 bases). Trimming removed 5 bases at V and 10 bases at J, with 15 bases between. The CDR3 totals 13 residues. The germline V gene has CDR1 SEHNR and CDR2 FQNEAQ (reference sequence). The CDR3 DNA sequence: TGTGCCAGCAGCCCTCCGACTAGTATCGAGCAGTTCTTC. Protein product: CASSPPTSIEQFF.

This chain links TRBV3-1 with TRBJ2-6; D remains unclear. The CDR3 length is 16 residues. The V end lost 5 bases, the J end lost 1 base, and 12 bases lay between the germline ends. Germline V gene sequence: CDR1 LGHDT, CDR2 YNNKEL (reference sequence). The CDR3 region has the DNA TGTGCCAGCAGCACCTGGTCCCCTTCTGGGGCCAACGTCCTGACTTTC. Its protein is CASSTWSPSGANVLTF.

This clonotype came up once. The chain couples TRBV30 to TRBJ1-1; tentative D call: TRBD1 (5 bases). The germline gives CDR1 GTSNPN, CDR2 SVGIG (reference sequence). The CDR3 length is 14 residues. The V end lost 1 base, the J end lost 8 bases, and 17 bases lay between the germline ends. The CDR3 here is CAWSGGNARQEAFF. Here the CDR3 DNA reads TGTGCCTGGAGTGGAGGCAATGCCCGACAGGAAGCTTTCTTT.

V and J are TRBV7-2 and TRBJ2-5, with D maybe TRBD2 (6 bases). The CDR3 consists of 15 residues. Trimming shortened V by 4 bases and J by 2 bases, and 14 bases separated the two germline ends. The germline gives CDR1 SGHTA, CDR2 FQGNSA. CDR3 region: CASSSGGSGQETQYF. The CDR3 nucleotides read TGTGCCAGCAGCTCTGGGGGTAGCGGACAAGAGACCCAGTACTTC.

The rearrangement joins TRBV12-5 to TRBJ2-2; D is ambiguous. The CDR3 is made up of 14 amino acids. The ends were cut back, 1 base at V and 5 bases at J, with 8 bases in the middle. Germline V lookup: CDR1 LGHNT, CDR2 FRNRAP. In DNA, the CDR3 is TGTGCTAGTGGTTTGGCTCGAGTAACCGGGGAGCTGTTTTTT. Protein: CASGLARVTGELFF.

V gene TRBV20-1 combines with J gene TRBJ2-5, with a weak D call TRBD1 (5 bases). Germline V gene lookup returns CDR1 DFQATT and CDR2 SNEGSKA (reference sequence). Trimming pared 3 bases from V and 4 bases from J, leaving 15 bases between. The CDR3 consists of 14 residues. CDR3 DNA sequence: TGCAGTGCTAGCGATAGACAGTTCTCAGAGACCCAGTACTTC. Translation gives CSASDRQFSETQYF.

The table lists this clonotype with a count of one. The J gene is TRBJ1-1, the V gene TRBV14; maybe TRBD1 (6 bases). V gave up 0 bases and J gave up 5 bases, with 16 bases separating them. Germline V gene data show CDR1 as SGHDN and CDR2 as FVKESK. There are 16 residues in the CDR3. CDR3 amino acids: CASSQDPGHLWTEAFF. DNA of the CDR3: TGTGCCAGCAGCCAAGATCCGGGACATCTGTGGACTGAAGCTTTCTTT.

The rearrangement links TRBV5-8 to TRBJ1-1; D gene uncertain. The germline V gene has CDR1 SGHTS and CDR2 YDEGEE. This CDR3 has 15 amino acids. Trimming shortened V by 4 bases and J by 6 bases, and 19 bases separated the two germline ends. CDR3 bases: TGTGCCAGCAGCCCTTCCGATGGAGTAGTAGCTGAAGCTTTCTTT. It yields the protein CASSPSDGVVAEAFF.

V and J are TRBV10-3 and TRBJ2-7; tentatively, D is TRBD1 (5 bases). The CDR3 spans 14 residues. V shed 2 bases and J shed 0 bases, with 8 bases lying between them. Germline lookup yields CDR1 ENHRY and CDR2 SYGVKD. This CDR3 reads CAISEKGISYEQYF. CDR3 nucleotides: TGTGCCATCAGTGAGAAGGGGATCTCCTACGAGCAGTACTTC.

This clonotype showed up just a few times. CDR3 nucleotides: TGTGCCAGCAGCTCACTCCAGGGGGCTGGCTATGGCTACACCTTC. This sequence encodes CASSSLQGAGYGYTF. V is TRBV13 and J is TRBJ1-2; 8 nucleotides line up with TRBD1. This CDR3 spans 15 amino acids. V dropped 4 bases and J dropped 4; count of bases not matched to a gene: 8. Looked up from germline, CDR1 is PRHDT and CDR2 is FYEKMQ (reference sequence).

This clonotype appeared once. The rearrangement uses TRBV7-2 and TRBJ1-5, with D perhaps TRBD1 (5 bases). The CDR3 sequence is 15 residues long. Germline CDR1 is SGHTA and CDR2 is FQGNSA. Trimming removed 4 bases from V and 5 bases from J, with 15 bases in between. The CDR3 coding sequence is TGTGCCAGCAGCTCTGGATACCCCAGGGATCAGCCCCAGCATTTT. This translates into CASSSGYPRDQPQHF.